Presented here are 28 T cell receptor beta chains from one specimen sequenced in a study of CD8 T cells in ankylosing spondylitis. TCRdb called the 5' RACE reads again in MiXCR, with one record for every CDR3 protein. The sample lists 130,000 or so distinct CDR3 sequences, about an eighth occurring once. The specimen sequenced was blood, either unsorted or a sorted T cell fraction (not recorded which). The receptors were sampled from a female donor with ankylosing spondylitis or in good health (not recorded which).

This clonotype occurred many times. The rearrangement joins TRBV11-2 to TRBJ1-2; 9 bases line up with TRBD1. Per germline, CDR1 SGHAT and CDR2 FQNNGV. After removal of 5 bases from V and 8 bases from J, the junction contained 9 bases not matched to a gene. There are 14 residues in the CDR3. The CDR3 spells CASSSPGTGSGYTF. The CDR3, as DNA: TGTGCCAGCAGCAGTCCCGGGACAGGGTCCGGCTACACCTTC.

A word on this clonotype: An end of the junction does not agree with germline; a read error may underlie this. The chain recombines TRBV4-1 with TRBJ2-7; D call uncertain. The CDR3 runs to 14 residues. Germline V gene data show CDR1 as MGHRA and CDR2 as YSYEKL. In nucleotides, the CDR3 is TGCGCCAGCAGCCTTGAGCCGGGTCCCATCGAGCAGTGCTTC. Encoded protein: CASSLEPGPIEQCF.

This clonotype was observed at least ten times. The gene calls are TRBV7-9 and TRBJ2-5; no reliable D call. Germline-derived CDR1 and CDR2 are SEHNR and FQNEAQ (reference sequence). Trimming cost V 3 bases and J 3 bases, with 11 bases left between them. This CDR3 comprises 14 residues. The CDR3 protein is CASSLSWQEETQYF. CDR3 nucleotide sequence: TGTGCCAGCAGCTTGAGCTGGCAGGAAGAGACCCAGTACTTC.

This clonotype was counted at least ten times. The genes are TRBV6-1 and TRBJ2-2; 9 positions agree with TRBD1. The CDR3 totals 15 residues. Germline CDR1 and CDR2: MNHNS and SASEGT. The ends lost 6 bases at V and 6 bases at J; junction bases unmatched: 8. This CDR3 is CASRPPRTGAGELFF. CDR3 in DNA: TGTGCCAGCAGGCCACCTCGGACAGGGGCCGGGGAGCTGTTTTTT.

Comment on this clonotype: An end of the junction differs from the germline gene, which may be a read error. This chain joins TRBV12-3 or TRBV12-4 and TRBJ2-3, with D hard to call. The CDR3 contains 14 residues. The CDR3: CVSSTTRGTDMQYF. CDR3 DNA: TGTGTCAGCAGCACGACTCGCGGCACAGATATGCAGTATTTT.

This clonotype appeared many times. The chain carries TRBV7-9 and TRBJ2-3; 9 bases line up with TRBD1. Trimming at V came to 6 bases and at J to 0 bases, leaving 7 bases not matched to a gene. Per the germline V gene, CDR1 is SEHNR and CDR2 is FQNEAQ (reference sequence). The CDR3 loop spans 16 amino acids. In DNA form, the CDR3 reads TGTGCCAGCAGTTCTACCGGGACAGGGAGCACAGATACGCAGTATTTT. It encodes CASSSTGTGSTDTQYF.

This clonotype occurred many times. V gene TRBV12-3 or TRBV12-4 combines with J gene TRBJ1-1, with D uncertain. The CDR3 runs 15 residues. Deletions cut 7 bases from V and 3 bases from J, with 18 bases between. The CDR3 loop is CASTAAVVVDTEAFF. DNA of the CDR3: TGTGCCAGCACTGCTGCTGTAGTGGTGGACACTGAAGCTTTCTTT.

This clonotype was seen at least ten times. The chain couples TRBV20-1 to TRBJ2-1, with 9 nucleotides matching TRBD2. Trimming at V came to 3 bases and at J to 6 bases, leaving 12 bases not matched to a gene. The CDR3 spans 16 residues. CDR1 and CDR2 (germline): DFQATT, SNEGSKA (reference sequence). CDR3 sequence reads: CSASHRPSGKINEQFF. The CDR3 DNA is TGCAGTGCTAGCCACAGGCCTAGCGGGAAAATCAATGAGCAGTTCTTC.

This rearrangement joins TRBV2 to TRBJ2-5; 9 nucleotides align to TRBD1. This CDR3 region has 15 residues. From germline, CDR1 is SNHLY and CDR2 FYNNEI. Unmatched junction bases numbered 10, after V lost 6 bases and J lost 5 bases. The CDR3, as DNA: TGTGCCAGCAGCCGGGGACAGGGACCCGTGGAGACCCAGTACTTC. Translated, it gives CASSRGQGPVETQYF.

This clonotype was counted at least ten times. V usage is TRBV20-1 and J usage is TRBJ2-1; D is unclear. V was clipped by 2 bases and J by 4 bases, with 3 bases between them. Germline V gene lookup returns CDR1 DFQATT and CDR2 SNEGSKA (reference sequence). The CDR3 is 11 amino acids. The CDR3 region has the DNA TGCAGTGCTAGACCGTACAATGAGCAGTTCTTC. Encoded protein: CSARPYNEQFF.

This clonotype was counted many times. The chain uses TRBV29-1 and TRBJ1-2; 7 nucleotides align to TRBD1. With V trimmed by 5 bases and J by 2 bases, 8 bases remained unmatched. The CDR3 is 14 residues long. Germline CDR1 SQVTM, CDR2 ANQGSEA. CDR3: CSVTKGGGNYGYTF. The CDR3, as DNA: TGCAGCGTTACCAAGGGAGGGGGCAACTATGGCTACACCTTC.

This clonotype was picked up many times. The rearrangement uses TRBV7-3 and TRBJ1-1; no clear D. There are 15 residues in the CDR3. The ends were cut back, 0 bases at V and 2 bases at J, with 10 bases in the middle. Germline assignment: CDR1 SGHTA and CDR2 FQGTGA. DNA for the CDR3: TGTGCCAGCAGCTTAACCGCACAGTCCAACACTGAAGCTTTCTTT. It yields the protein CASSLTAQSNTEAFF.

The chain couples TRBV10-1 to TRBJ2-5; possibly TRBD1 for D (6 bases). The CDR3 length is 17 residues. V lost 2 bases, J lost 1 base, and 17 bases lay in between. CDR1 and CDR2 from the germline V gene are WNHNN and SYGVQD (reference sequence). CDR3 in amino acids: CASSEAPYSDSQETQYF. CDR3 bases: TGCGCCAGCAGTGAGGCCCCCTACTCGGACAGCCAAGAGACCCAGTACTTC.

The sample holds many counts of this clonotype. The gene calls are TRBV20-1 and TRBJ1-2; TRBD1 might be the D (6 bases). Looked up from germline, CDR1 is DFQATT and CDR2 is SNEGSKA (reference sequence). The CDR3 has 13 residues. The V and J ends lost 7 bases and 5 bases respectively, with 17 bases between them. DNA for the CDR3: TGCAGTGTCAAGATGGGGGGCTCGTATGGCTACACCTTC. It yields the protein CSVKMGGSYGYTF.

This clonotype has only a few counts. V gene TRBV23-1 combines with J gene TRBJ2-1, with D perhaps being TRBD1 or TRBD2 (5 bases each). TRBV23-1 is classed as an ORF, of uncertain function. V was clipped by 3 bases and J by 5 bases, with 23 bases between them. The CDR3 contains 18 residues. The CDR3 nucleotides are TGCGCCAGCAGTCAGTACCCGGGGCCTTTGAACAGGAACAATGAGCAGTTCTTC. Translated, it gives CASSQYPGPLNRNNEQFF.

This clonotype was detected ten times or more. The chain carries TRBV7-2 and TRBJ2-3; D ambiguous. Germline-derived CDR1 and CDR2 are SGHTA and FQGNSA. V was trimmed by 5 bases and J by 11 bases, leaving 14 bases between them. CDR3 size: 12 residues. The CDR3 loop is CASSPRTVEQYF. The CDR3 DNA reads TGTGCCAGCAGCCCCCGGACGGTGGAGCAGTATTTT.

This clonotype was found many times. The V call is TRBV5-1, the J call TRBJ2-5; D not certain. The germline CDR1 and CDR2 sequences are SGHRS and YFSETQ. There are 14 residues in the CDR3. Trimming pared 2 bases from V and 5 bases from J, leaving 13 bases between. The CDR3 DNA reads TGCGCCAGCAGCTTCTCCGGGTCAGTGGAGACCCAGTACTTC. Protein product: CASSFSGSVETQYF.

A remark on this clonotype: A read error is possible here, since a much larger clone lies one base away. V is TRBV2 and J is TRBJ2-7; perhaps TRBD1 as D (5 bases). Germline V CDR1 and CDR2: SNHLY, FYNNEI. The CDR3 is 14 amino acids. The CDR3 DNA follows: TGTGTCAGCACCCTTTGGGGCTATCCCTACGAGCAGTACTTC. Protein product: CVSTLWGYPYEQYF.

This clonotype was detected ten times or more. The CDR3: CASSPGNTVYGYTF. CDR3 nucleotides: TGTGCCAGCAGTCCCGGGAACACCGTATATGGCTACACCTTC. The gene calls are TRBV6-2 or TRBV6-3 and TRBJ1-2, with no clear D. Germline CDR1 is MNHEY and CDR2 is SVGEGT. The CDR3 covers 14 residues. V was pared by 5 bases and J by 5 bases, with 15 bases between.

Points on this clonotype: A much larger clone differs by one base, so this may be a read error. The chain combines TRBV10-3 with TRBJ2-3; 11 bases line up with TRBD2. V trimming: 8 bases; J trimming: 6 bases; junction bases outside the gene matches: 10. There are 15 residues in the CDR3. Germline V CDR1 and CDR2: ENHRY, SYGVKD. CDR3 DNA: TGTGCCATCCGATTGACTAGCGGGGCCATGGATACGCAGTATTTT. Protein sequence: CAIRLTSGAMDTQYF.

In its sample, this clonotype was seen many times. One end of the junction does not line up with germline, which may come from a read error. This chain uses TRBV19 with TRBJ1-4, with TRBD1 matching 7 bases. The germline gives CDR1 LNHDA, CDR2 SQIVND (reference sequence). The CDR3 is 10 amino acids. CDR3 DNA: TGTGCCAGTAGTCGACCGGGACAGACTTTT. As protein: CASSRPGQTF. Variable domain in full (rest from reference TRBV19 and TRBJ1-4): DGGITQSPKYLFRKEGQNVTLSCEQNLNHDAMYWYRQDPGQGLRLIYYSQIVNDFQKGDIAEGYSVSREKKESFPLTVTSAQKNPTAFYLCASSRPGQTFGSGTQLSVL.

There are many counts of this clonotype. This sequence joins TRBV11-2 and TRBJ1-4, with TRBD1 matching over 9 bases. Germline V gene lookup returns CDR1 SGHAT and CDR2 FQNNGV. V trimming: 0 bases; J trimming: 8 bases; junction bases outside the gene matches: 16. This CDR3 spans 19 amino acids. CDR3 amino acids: CASSLDGGGRTGVDEKLFF. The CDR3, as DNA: TGTGCCAGCAGCTTAGATGGAGGGGGGCGGACAGGGGTGGACGAAAAACTGTTTTTT.

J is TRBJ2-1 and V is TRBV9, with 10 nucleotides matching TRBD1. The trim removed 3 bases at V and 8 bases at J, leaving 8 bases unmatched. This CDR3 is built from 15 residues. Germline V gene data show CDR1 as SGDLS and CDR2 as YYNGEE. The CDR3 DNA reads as TGTGCCAGCAGCGACCTCCAGACAGGGGGCGATGAGCAGTTCTTC. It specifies CASSDLQTGGDEQFF.

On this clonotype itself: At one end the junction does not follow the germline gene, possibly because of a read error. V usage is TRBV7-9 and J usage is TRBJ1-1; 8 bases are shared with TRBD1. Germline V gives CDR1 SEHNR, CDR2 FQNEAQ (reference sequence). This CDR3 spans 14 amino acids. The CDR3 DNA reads TGTGCCAGCGGCTTCGGACAGGGGAACACTGAAGCTTTCTTT. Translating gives CASGFGQGNTEAFF.

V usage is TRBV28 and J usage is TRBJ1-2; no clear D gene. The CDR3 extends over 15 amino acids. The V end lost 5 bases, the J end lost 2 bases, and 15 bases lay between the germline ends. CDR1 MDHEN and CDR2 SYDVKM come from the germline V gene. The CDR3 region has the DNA TGTGCCAGCAGTCCACAGAGCCTAGGCAACTATGGCTACACCTTC. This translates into CASSPQSLGNYGYTF.

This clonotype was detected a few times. The CDR3, as DNA: TGTGCCAGCAGCTTAGACAGGGGACACTCCTACGAGCAGTACTTC. It codes for CASSLDRGHSYEQYF. The chain employs TRBV7-2 and TRBJ2-7; 7 nucleotides match TRBD1. With 1 base clipped from V and 0 bases from J, the junction kept 3 bases outside the gene matches. Germline loops: CDR1 SGHTA, CDR2 FQGNSA. This CDR3 is built from 15 residues.

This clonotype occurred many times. The CDR3 reads CASGGTNDNEQFF. The CDR3 DNA reads as TGCGCCAGCGGCGGGACAAATGACAATGAGCAGTTCTTC. This chain connects TRBV5-1 to TRBJ2-1; possibly TRBD1 or TRBD2 for D (6 bases each). CDR3 length: 13 amino acids. Germline V gene sequence: CDR1 SGHRS, CDR2 YFSETQ. V was pared by 7 bases and J by 5 bases, with 13 bases between.

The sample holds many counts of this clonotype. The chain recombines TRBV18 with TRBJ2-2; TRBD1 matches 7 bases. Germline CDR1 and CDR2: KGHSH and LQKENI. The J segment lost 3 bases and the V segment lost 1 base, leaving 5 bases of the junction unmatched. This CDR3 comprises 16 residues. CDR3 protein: CASSPQGARDTGELFF. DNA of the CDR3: TGTGCCAGCTCACCACAGGGGGCGCGAGACACCGGGGAGCTGTTTTTT.